This entry lists 17 T cell receptor beta chains sequenced from one sample in a study of beta chain features in type 1 diabetes. The investigators reverse transcribed all of the isolated RNA, so they sequenced expressed TCRB transcripts. TCRdb's table, derived via immunoSEQ multiplex PCR, lists solely in-frame clones and lacks some. The sample includes about 110,000 clones, 40% of them seen just once. The sample taken for sequencing was stem cell memory CD4+ T cells from blood. These receptors were taken from a woman aged 18 to 35 in good health.

The chain links TRBV29-1 to TRBJ1-2; the match to TRBD1 covers 7 bases. Germline CDR1 reads SQVTM; CDR2 reads ANQGSEA. Trimming at V came to 1 base and at J to 13 bases, leaving 9 bases not matched to a gene. The CDR3 consists of 12 residues. This CDR3 reads CSVEGGGQVGTF. CDR3 DNA sequence: TGCAGCGTTGAAGGGGGTGGACAGGTCGGCACCTTC.

The chain joins TRBV19 to TRBJ2-3, with D possibly matching TRBD2 (6 bases). The CDR3 length is 13 residues. Trimming took off 1 base at V and 13 bases at J, with 15 bases between the two ends. CDR1 is LNHDA and CDR2 is SQIVND in the germline V gene (reference sequence). DNA of the CDR3: TGTGCCAGTAGTATAGGTCCGGGGACTCCAAAGTATTTT. This codes for CASSIGPGTPKYF.

The V gene is TRBV29-1, the J gene TRBJ2-3; 9 bases are a match to TRBD1. Germline lookup yields CDR1 SQVTM and CDR2 ANQGSEA. The J segment lost 5 bases and the V segment lost 5 bases, leaving 5 bases of the junction unmatched. The CDR3 is made up of 13 amino acids. This chain's CDR3 is CSVYRGRGDTQYF. CDR3 in DNA: TGCAGCGTTTACAGGGGGCGCGGAGATACGCAGTATTTT.

The chain carries TRBV4-1 and TRBJ2-7, with 7 bases matching TRBD1. Losses at the gene ends were 4 bases for V and 2 bases for J; bases not matched to a gene: 8. The germline V gene encodes CDR1 MGHRA and CDR2 YSYEKL. This CDR3 is 15 amino acids long. This chain's CDR3 is CASSLPGQRTYEQYF. Here the CDR3 DNA reads TGCGCCAGCAGCCTCCCGGGACAGAGAACCTACGAGCAGTACTTC.

The chain carries TRBV7-9 and TRBJ1-2; no clear D. The CDR3 extends over 13 amino acids. With 1 base removed from V and 4 bases from J, the gap between germline ends came to 7 bases. Germline CDR1 is SEHNR and CDR2 is FQNEAQ (reference sequence). This CDR3 is CASSLGVSYGYTF. Here the CDR3 DNA reads TGTGCCAGCAGCTTAGGAGTGTCCTATGGCTACACCTTC.

The genes are TRBV29-1 and TRBJ2-7, with TRBD1 matching over 7 bases. Germline V gene data show CDR1 as SQVTM and CDR2 as ANQGSEA. CDR3 size: 13 residues. Germline trimming cut 6 bases from V and 3 bases from J; bases unmatched to any gene: 8. The CDR3 DNA reads as TGCAGCGTCATGAAATGGGACAGCTACGAGCAGTACTTC. This encodes CSVMKWDSYEQYF.

V is TRBV6-5 and J is TRBJ2-2; 7 bases are shared with TRBD1. This CDR3 has 15 amino acids. Germline lookup yields CDR1 MNHEY and CDR2 SVGAGI. Trimming took 6 bases from V and 4 from J; bases not matched to a gene: 8. CDR3 sequence (DNA): TGTGCCAGCAGGGTTTCGAGGGGGCCCACCGGGGAGCTGTTTTTT. This gives the protein CASRVSRGPTGELFF.

This clone came up a few times. This rearrangement joins TRBV29-1 to TRBJ2-5; TRBD2 might be the D (6 bases). Trimming stripped 2 bases from V and 3 bases from J, with 10 bases between. The CDR3 loop spans 13 amino acids. Germline loops: CDR1 SQVTM, CDR2 ANQGSEA. CDR3 loop: CSVERGNKETQYF. CDR3 nucleotide sequence: TGCAGCGTTGAACGGGGGAATAAAGAGACCCAGTACTTC.

The chain recombines TRBV5-6 with TRBJ2-2; no clear D gene. The V gene lost 2 bases and the J gene lost 1 base, with 12 bases spanning the gap. The CDR3 is 16 amino acids. CDR1 and CDR2 (germline): SGHDT, YYEEEE. For the CDR3, the DNA is TGTGCCAGCAGCTTTTTTACTCTTGAGAACACCGGGGAGCTGTTTTTT. It specifies CASSFFTLENTGELFF.

This clone was seen just once. V gene TRBV13 combines with J gene TRBJ2-7, with 8 bases identical to TRBD2. The ends lost 0 bases at V and 0 bases at J; junction bases unmatched: 1. This CDR3 spans 15 amino acids. CDR1 PRHDT and CDR2 FYEKMQ come from the germline V gene (reference sequence). The CDR3 DNA is TGTGCCAGCAGCTTAGGACTAGCGGACTCCTACGAGCAGTACTTC. As protein: CASSLGLADSYEQYF.

The chain is built from TRBV9 and TRBJ2-7; 9 bases match TRBD2. Germline CDR1 SGDLS, CDR2 YYNGEE. The CDR3 has 15 residues. The J segment lost 9 bases and the V segment lost 0 bases, leaving 10 bases of the junction unmatched. CDR3 loop: CASSVGPGLASMQYF. The CDR3 nucleotides read TGTGCCAGCAGCGTAGGCCCCGGACTAGCGAGCATGCAGTACTTC.

This chain links TRBV30 with TRBJ2-3; the D is unclear. The CDR3 contains 18 residues. With 2 bases removed from V and 2 bases from J, the gap between germline ends came to 23 bases. Germline-derived CDR1 and CDR2 are GTSNPN and SVGIG (reference sequence). The CDR3 sequence: CAWSPQLRHSSLTDTQYF. The CDR3, as DNA: TGTGCCTGGAGTCCCCAACTCCGACACAGTTCACTCACAGATACGCAGTATTTT.

The table lists this clone with a few counts. This rearrangement joins TRBV28 to TRBJ1-2, with 7 bases matching TRBD1. Germline CDR1 and CDR2: MDHEN and SYDVKM. CDR3 size: 11 residues. Germline trimming cut 8 bases from V and 4 bases from J; bases unmatched to any gene: 1. The CDR3 DNA reads TGTGCCAGCGGGACAGTCTATGGCTACACCTTC. Translated: CASGTVYGYTF.

The rearrangement links TRBV7-8 to TRBJ2-3, with unresolved D. The V gene's germline CDR1 is SGHVS and CDR2 FQNEAQ. V was clipped by 1 base and J by 0 bases, with 11 bases between them. This CDR3 region has 16 residues. CDR3 region: CASSLERPGSTDTQYF. CDR3 nucleotides: TGTGCCAGCAGCTTAGAACGCCCGGGTAGCACAGATACGCAGTATTTT.

This clone occurred a few times. The DNA for the CDR3 is TGCAGCGTTGGGCTTCTGGACAGACACGAGCAGTACTTC. It codes for CSVGLLDRHEQYF. The chain recombines TRBV29-1 with TRBJ2-7; possibly TRBD1 for D (6 bases). The V and J ends lost 4 bases and 5 bases respectively, with 15 bases between them. Per germline, CDR1 SQVTM and CDR2 ANQGSEA. The CDR3 is 13 residues long.

This clone was counted between two and nine times. J is TRBJ2-1 and V is TRBV7-9; tentatively, D is TRBD2 (7 bases). There are 16 residues in the CDR3. Between the trimmed V and J ends, which lost 2 bases and 6 bases, there was a span of 17 bases. CDR1 is SEHNR and CDR2 is FQNEAQ in the germline V gene (reference sequence). Here the CDR3 reads CASSLPGGRGTNEQFF. Written as DNA, the CDR3 is TGTGCCAGCAGCTTACCGGGAGGAAGGGGGACCAATGAGCAGTTCTTC.

This clone occurred a few times. The gene calls are TRBV9 and TRBJ2-5, with a possible D match to TRBD2 (5 bases). V was trimmed by 4 bases and J by 2 bases, leaving 12 bases between them. The CDR3 covers 14 residues. Germline values: CDR1 SGDLS, CDR2 YYNGEE. The CDR3 DNA is TGTGCCAGCAGCCCCCATGAGGGTCAAGAGACCCAGTACTTC. The encoded protein is CASSPHEGQETQYF.